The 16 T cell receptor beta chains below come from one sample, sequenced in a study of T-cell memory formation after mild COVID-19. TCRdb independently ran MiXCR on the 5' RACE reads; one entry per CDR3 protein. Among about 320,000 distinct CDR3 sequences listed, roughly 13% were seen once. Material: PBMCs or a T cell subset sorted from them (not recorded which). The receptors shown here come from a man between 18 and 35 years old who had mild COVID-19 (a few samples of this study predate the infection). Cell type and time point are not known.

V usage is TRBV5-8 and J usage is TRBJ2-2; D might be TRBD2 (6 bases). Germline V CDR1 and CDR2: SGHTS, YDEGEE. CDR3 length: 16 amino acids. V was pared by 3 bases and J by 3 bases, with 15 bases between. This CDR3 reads CASSSGLVSYTGELFF. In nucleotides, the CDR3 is TGTGCCAGCAGCTCGGGACTCGTATCTTACACCGGGGAGCTGTTTTTT.

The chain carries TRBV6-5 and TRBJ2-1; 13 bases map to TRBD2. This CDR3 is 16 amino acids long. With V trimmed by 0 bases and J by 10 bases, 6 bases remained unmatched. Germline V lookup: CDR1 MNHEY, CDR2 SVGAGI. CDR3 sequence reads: CASSYSRLAGGEEQFF. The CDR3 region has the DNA TGTGCCAGCAGTTACTCGCGACTAGCGGGGGGAGAGGAGCAGTTCTTC.

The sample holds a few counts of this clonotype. The CDR3 protein is CASSVSLRETQYF. The DNA for the CDR3 is TGTGCCAGCAGTGTTTCCCTCAGAGAGACCCAGTACTTC. The rearrangement links TRBV2 to TRBJ2-5, with D unresolved. CDR1 and CDR2 (germline): SNHLY, FYNNEI. This CDR3 spans 13 amino acids. V lost 4 bases to trimming and J lost 4 bases, with 10 bases between them. Variable domain in full (rest from reference TRBV2 and TRBJ2-5): EPEVTQTPSHQVTQMGQEVILRCVPISNHLYFYWYRQILGQKVEFLVSFYNNEISEKSEIFDDQFSVERPDGSNFTLKIRSTKLEDSAMYFCASSVSLRETQYFGPGTRLLVL.

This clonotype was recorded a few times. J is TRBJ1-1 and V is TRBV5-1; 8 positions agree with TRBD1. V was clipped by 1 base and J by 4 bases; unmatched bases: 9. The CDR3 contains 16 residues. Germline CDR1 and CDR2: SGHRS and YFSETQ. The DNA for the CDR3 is TGCGCCAGCAGCTTGTCAGGGGGCGGAATGAGCACTGAAGCTTTCTTT. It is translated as CASSLSGGGMSTEAFF.

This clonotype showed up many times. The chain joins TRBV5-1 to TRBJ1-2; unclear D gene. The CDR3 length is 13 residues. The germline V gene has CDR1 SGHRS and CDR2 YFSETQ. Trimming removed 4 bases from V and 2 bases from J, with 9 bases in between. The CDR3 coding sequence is TGCGCCAGCAGCCCCCCAGGCAACTATGGCTACACCTTC. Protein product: CASSPPGNYGYTF. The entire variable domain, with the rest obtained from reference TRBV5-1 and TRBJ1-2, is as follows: KAGVTQTPRYLIKTRGQQVTLSCSPISGHRSVSWYQQTPGQGLQFLFEYFSETQRNKGNFPGRFSGRQFSNSRSEMNVSTLELGDSALYLCASSPPGNYGYTFGSGTRLTVV.

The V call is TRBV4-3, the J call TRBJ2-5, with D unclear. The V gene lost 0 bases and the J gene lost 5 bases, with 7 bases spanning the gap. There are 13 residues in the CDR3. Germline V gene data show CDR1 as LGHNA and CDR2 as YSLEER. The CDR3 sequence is CASSQDSHETQYF. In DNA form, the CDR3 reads TGCGCCAGCAGCCAAGATTCCCATGAGACCCAGTACTTC.

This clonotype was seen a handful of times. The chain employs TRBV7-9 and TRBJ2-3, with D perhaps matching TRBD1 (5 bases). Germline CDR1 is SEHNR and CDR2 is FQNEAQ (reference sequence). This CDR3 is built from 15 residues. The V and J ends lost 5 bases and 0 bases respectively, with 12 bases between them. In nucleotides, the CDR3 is TGTGCCAGCAGCCCTAGGACAACTAGCACAGATACGCAGTATTTT. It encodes CASSPRTTSTDTQYF.

The DNA of the CDR3 is TGCGTTCAGGGGAAGCAGTACTTC. The encoded protein is CVQGKQYF. V and J are TRBV23-1 and TRBJ2-7; tentative D call: TRBD1 (6 bases). TRBV23-1 is an ORF; its function is uncertain. This CDR3 is 8 amino acids long.

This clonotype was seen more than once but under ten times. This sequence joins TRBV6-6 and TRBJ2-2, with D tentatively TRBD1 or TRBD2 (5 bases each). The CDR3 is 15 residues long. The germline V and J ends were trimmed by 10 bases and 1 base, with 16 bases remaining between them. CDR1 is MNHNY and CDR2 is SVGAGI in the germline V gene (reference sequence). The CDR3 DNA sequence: TGTGCCACGCATCCGGGACGGCAGAACACCGGGGAGCTGTTTTTT. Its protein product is CATHPGRQNTGELFF.

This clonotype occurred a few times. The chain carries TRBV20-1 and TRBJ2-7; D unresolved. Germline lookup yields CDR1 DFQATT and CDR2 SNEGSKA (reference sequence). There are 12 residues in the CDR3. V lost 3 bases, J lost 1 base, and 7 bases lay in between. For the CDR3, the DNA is TGCAGTGCTAGGGCCCAGTCCTACGAGCAGTACTTC. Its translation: CSARAQSYEQYF.

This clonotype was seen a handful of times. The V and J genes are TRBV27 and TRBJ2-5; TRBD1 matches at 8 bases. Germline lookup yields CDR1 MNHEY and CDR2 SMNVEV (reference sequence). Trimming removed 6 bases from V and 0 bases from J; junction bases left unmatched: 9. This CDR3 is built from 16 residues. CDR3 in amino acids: CASRPYWGQDQETQYF. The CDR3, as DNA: TGTGCCAGCAGACCATATTGGGGACAGGACCAAGAGACCCAGTACTTC.

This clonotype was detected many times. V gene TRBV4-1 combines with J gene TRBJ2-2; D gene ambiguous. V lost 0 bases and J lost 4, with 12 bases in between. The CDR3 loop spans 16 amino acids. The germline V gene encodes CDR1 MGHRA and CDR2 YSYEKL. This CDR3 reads CASSQDSFSSTGELFF. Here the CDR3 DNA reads TGCGCCAGCAGCCAAGATAGTTTTTCGAGCACCGGGGAGCTGTTTTTT.

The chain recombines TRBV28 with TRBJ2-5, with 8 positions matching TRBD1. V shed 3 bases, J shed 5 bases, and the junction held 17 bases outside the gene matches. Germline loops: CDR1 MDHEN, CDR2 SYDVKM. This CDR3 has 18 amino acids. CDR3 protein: CASSLRDRGRWRGETQYF. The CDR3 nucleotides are TGTGCCAGCAGTTTGCGTGACAGGGGCCGCTGGAGAGGGGAGACCCAGTACTTC.

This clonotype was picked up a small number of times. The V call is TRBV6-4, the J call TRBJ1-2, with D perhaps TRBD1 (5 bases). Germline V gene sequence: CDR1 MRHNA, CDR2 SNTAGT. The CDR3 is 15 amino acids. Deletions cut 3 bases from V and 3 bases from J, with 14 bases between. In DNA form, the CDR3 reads TGTGCCAGCAGTGAAAATGGGGGAAGTGACTATGGCTACACCTTC. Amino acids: CASSENGGSDYGYTF.

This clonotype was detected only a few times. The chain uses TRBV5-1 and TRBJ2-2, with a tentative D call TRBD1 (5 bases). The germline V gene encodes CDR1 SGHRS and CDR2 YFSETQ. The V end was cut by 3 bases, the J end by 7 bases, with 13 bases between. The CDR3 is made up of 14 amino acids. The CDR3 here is CASSWRTGVGELFF. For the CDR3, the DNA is TGCGCCAGCAGCTGGCGTACAGGAGTCGGGGAGCTGTTTTTT.

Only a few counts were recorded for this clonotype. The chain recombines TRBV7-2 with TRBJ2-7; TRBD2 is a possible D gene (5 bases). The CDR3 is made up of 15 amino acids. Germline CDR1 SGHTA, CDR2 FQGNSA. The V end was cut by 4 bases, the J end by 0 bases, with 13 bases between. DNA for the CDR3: TGTGCCAGCAGCTCGTCCGGAGGACGCTCCTACGAGCAGTACGTC. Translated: CASSSSGGRSYEQYV.